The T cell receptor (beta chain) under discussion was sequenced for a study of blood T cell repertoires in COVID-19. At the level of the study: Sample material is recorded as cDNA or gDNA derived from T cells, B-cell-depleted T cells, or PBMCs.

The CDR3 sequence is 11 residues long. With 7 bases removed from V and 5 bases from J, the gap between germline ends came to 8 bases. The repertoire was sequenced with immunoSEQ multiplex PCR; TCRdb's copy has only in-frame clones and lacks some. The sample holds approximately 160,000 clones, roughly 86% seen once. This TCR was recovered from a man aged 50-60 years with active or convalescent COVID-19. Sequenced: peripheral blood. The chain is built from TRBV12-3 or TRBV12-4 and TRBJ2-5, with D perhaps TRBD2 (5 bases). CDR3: CASKRGETQYF. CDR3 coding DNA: TGTGCCAGCAAGAGAGGGGAGACCCAGTACTTC.